A selection of T cell receptor beta chains follows, all from one sample in a study of shared clonotypes between healthy human individuals. Sequencing used immunoSEQ multiplex PCR; TCRdb keeps in-frame clones, though not all of them. The profile shows about 1 million clones, under 80% of them singletons. Sequenced input: memory CD4+ T cells sorted from blood. The receptor source for this set is a man aged 18 to 29 in good health. The CDR3 runs from the conserved cysteine through the conserved F or W. Each record gives: D gene, clone size, J gene, V gene, CDR3 protein, CDR3 DNA. A D gene is named only where the DNA matches it firmly. Size is omitted from some rows. Given values are once, few, many or a class for expanded clones.

TRBD1 | once | TRBJ1-6 | TRBV11-2 | CASRMLETGSNSPLHF | TGTGCCAGCAGAATGCTCGAGACAGGGAGTAATTCACCCCTCCACTTT
NA | NA | TRBJ1-5 | TRBV6-1 | CASNGLSNQPQHF | TGTGCCAGCAATGGTTTGAGCAATCAGCCCCAGCATTTT
NA | NA | TRBJ2-6 | TRBV4-3 | CASSQEQGGANVLTF | TGCGCCAGCAGCCAAGAACAGGGAGGGGCCAACGTCCTGACTTTC
NA | NA | TRBJ1-2 | TRBV5-4 | CASSLTRDPGYTF | TGTGCCAGCAGCTTGACCAGGGATCCTGGCTACACCTTC
NA | few | TRBJ1-6 | TRBV7-9 | CASSGGQGRSPLHF | TGTGCCAGCAGCGGGGGGCAGGGCAGGTCACCCCTCCACTTT
TRBD2 | once | TRBJ2-3 | TRBV10-3 | CATQPGGADTQYF | TGTGCCACCCAACCGGGAGGGGCAGATACGCAGTATTTT
NA | NA | TRBJ2-5 | TRBV5-1 | CASSSGTQETQYF | TGCGCCAGCAGCTCTGGGACGCAAGAGACCCAGTACTTC
TRBD2 | NA | TRBJ2-1 | TRBV7-9 | CASSLGLAGGRSYNEQFF | TGTGCCAGCAGCTTAGGACTAGCGGGAGGACGCTCCTACAATGAGCAGTTCTTC
NA | NA | TRBJ2-1 | TRBV18 | CASSPFRDSLNNEQFF | TGTGCCAGCTCACCTTTCCGGGACTCACTAAACAATGAGCAGTTCTTC
TRBD1 | NA | TRBJ2-2 | TRBV7-9 | CASSLDDRVVGELFF | TGTGCCAGCAGTTTGGATGACAGGGTAGTCGGGGAGCTGTTTTTT
TRBD1 | NA | TRBJ1-5 | TRBV7-2 | CASSYRGNQPQHF | TGTGCCAGCAGCTACAGGGGTAATCAGCCCCAGCATTTT
NA | NA | TRBJ2-6 | TRBV18 | CASSPGSGANVLTF | TGTGCCAGCTCCCCCGGCTCTGGGGCCAACGTCCTGACTTTC
NA | few | TRBJ1-4 | TRBV11-2 | CASSLMGKDEKLFF | TGTGCCAGCAGCTTAATGGGGAAGGATGAAAAACTGTTTTTT
NA | NA | TRBJ2-7 | TRBV5-1 | CASSLLPPYEQYF | TGCGCCAGCAGCCTCCTTCCCCCCTACGAGCAGTACTTC
TRBD2 | few | TRBJ2-7 | TRBV10-1 | CASSSGLADEQYF | TGCGCCAGCAGCTCCGGACTAGCGGACGAGCAGTACTTC
NA | NA | TRBJ1-4 | TRBV5-1 | CASSAGSGREKLFF | TGCGCCAGCAGCGCCGGGTCTGGCAGGGAAAAACTGTTTTTT
NA | NA | TRBJ2-7 | TRBV9 | CASSVGQEYYEQYF | TGTGCCAGCAGCGTAGGACAGGAGTACTACGAGCAGTACTTC
NA | NA | TRBJ1-4 | TRBV6-1 | CASSEAPRGTNEKLFF | TGTGCCAGCAGCGAAGCCCCCAGGGGAACTAATGAAAAACTGTTTTTT
TRBD1 | NA | TRBJ2-1 | TRBV5-6 | CASSGDRGRPHNEQFF | TGTGCCAGCAGCGGAGACAGGGGGCGGCCGCACAATGAGCAGTTCTTC
TRBD1 | NA | TRBJ2-7 | TRBV6-1 | CASSVRTGVGEQYF | TGTGCCAGCAGTGTACGGACAGGGGTGGGGGAGCAGTACTTC
TRBD1 | NA | TRBJ2-7 | TRBV30 | CAYGQGAKEQYF | TGTGCCTACGGACAGGGGGCGAAGGAGCAGTACTTC
NA | NA | TRBJ1-2 | TRBV2 | CASSRGGIDGYTF | TGTGCCAGCTCCCGTGGGGGAATCGATGGCTACACCTTC
NA | NA | TRBJ2-2 | TRBV5-1 | CASSGAANTGELFF | TGCGCCAGCAGCGGCGCGGCGAACACCGGGGAGCTGTTTTTT
NA | NA | TRBJ1-2 | TRBV15 | CATNQGSYGYTF | TGTGCCACCAACCAGGGGTCCTATGGCTACACCTTC
NA | NA | TRBJ1-1 | TRBV5-1 | CASSPGHTMNTEAFF | TGCGCCAGCAGCCCGGGACATACTATGAACACTGAAGCTTTCTTT
NA | NA | TRBJ1-1 | TRBV10-1 | CASSESRDQGFRLRGTEAFF | TGCGCCAGCAGTGAGTCCCGGGATCAGGGGTTCCGGCTAAGGGGCACTGAAGCTTTCTTT
TRBD1 | NA | TRBJ2-7 | TRBV4-1 | CASSRVLDRDYEQYF | TGCGCCAGCAGCCGCGTGTTGGACAGGGATTACGAGCAGTACTTC
NA | NA | TRBJ1-6 | TRBV5-6 | CASSVTLTGGGPLHF | TGTGCCAGCAGCGTGACCCTAACAGGTGGAGGACCCCTCCACTTT
NA | NA | TRBJ2-5 | TRBV18 | CASSPQTSPGETQYF | TGTGCCAGCTCACCACAAACATCTCCGGGGGAGACCCAGTACTTC
NA | NA | TRBJ1-5 | TRBV4-2 | CASSQQTGAGAGQPQHF | TGTGCCAGCAGCCAACAGACCGGGGCGGGGGCAGGTCAGCCCCAGCATTTT
NA | NA | TRBJ1-4 | TRBV18 | CASSRREVGEKLFF | TGTGCCAGCTCACGGAGGGAAGTAGGTGAAAAACTGTTTTTT
NA | NA | TRBJ2-7 | TRBV19 | CASSFTTTTYEQYF | TGTGCCAGTAGTTTCACGACTACGACCTACGAGCAGTACTTC